This T cell receptor beta chain was retrieved from a study of monozygotic twins with inflammatory bowel disease. The authors used 3,000 to 3,500 ng of total RNA per TCR library. Reanalyzing the 5' RACE reads, TCRdb keeps one entry per CDR3 protein, without DNA. This repertoire comprises more than 300,000 distinct CDR3 sequences; its ten largest clones make up around 2.6%. It was from whole blood, with no T cell sorting, that total RNA was isolated. Source material: blood. This TCR came from a human donor with ulcerative colitis or Crohn's disease, or a healthy co-twin of an affected twin (not recorded which).

This CDR3 is CSAEQAGGHSSGELFF. This chain uses TRBV20-1 with TRBJ2-2; TCRdb names TRBD2, which stays unverified in the absence of DNA. The CDR3 has 16 residues. CDR1 is DFQATT, CDR2 SNEGSKA, per germline (reference sequence).